This TCR beta chain emerged from a study of cytomegalovirus exposure and HLA in healthy donors. PCR primers comprised 60 Vbeta and 13 Jbeta primers. Data came from immunoSEQ multiplex PCR; TCRdb stores just in-frame clones and leaves some out. The sample lists some 150,000 clones, approximately 9% seen once, with less than 2% in the top ten. With respect to this clone: Its specificity is unknown.

Study-level points and caveats: TRBV6-2, TRBV6-3 and some other V segments were excluded as indistinguishable. A missense DCLRE1C variant was associated with V- and J-gene trimming of TCR beta chains in a later analysis, and an independent cohort replicated the association.

The CDR3 loop spans 18 amino acids. Germline assignment: CDR1 SGDLS and CDR2 YYNGEE. V shed 0 bases and J shed 0 bases, with 18 bases lying between them. The receptor was isolated from a male donor in good health and CMV-seronegative. The sequencing sample was made of PBMCs. This chain uses TRBV9 with TRBJ1-2; possibly TRBD1 for D (6 bases). The CDR3 coding sequence is TGTGCCAGCAGCGTAGACCCCCGGGACACCCCAGCTAACTATGGCTACACCTTC. Translating it yields CASSVDPRDTPANYGYTF.